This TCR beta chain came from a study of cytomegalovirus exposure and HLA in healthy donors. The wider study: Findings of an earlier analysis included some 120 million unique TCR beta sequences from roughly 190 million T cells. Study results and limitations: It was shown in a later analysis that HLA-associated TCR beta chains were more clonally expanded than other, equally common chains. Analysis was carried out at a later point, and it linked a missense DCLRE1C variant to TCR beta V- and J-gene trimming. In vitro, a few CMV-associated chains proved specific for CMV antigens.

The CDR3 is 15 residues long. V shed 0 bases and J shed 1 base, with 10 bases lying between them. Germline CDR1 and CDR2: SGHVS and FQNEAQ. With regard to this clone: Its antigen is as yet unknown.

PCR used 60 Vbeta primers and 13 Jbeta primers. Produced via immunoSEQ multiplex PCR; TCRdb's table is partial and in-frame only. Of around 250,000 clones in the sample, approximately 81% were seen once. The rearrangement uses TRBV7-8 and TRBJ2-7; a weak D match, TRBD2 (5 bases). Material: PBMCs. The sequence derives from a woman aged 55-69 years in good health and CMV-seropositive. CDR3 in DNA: TGTGCCAGCAGCTTAGCGGACTCGCCTTCCTACGAGCAGTACTTC. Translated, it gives CASSLADSPSYEQYF.